This note documents a single T cell receptor beta chain sequence. As yet, its antigen is unknown. Preparation of TCR beta libraries was done by quantitative 5'-RACE with molecular barcodes. TCRdb processed the 5' RACE reads anew with MiXCR; each CDR3 protein has one entry. The sample comprises 270,000 or so distinct CDR3 sequences, roughly 18% of which are singletons, and under 40% rests with the top ten. This CDR3 contains 15 residues. Germline V lookup: CDR1 LGHNA, CDR2 YNFKEQ. The J segment lost 6 bases and the V segment lost 0 bases, leaving 4 bases of the junction unmatched. The data were obtained in a study of CD8 T cells in ankylosing spondylitis. Study-wide findings and caveats: A CD8+ phenotype characterized the disease-linked clones, which were relatively rare in peripheral blood. Among TCR beta sequences, a motif of eight highly homologous variants appeared characteristic of ankylosing spondylitis blood. Matched ankylosing spondylitis synovial fluid reportedly showed significant enrichment of disease-linked clones.

The clonotype originates from a male donor with ankylosing spondylitis or in good health (not recorded which). J is TRBJ2-1 and V is TRBV4-2, with TRBD2 identical over 8 bases. Input material: blood, either unsorted or a sorted T cell fraction (not recorded which). The CDR3: CASSQEIAGFNEQFF. The CDR3 DNA sequence: TGTGCCAGCAGCCAAGAAATAGCGGGATTCAATGAGCAGTTCTTC.